A selection of T cell receptor beta chains follows, all from one sample in a study of blood T cell repertoires in COVID-19. Clones were sequenced by immunoSEQ multiplex PCR, and TCRdb holds only the in-frame ones, with some missing. Of roughly 140,000 clones in the sample, 80% to 90% are singletons; the top ten hold 15%. Input material: peripheral blood. The receptors derive from a woman aged 40 to 50 with acute or convalescent COVID-19. Both conserved end residues are part of each CDR3. D genes are given only for firm matches. Rows may omit the clone size; those that give it use once, few, many or a size class.

J: TRBJ2-2; D: TRBD2; V: TRBV9; size: NA; length: 15; CDR3: CASSFSGGEGGELFF; DNA: TGTGCCAGCAGCTTTAGCGGGGGGGAAGGCGGGGAGCTGTTTTTT
J: TRBJ2-7; D: NA; V: TRBV7-2; size: NA; length: 13; CDR3: CASSLAYGNEQYF; DNA: TGTGCCAGCAGCTTAGCATACGGGAACGAGCAGTACTTC
J: TRBJ2-5; D: TRBD2; V: TRBV5-1; size: NA; length: 15; CDR3: CASSLLREALETQYF; DNA: TGCGCCAGCAGCTTGTTGCGGGAGGCACTCGAGACCCAGTACTTC
J: TRBJ2-3; D: TRBD1; V: TRBV5-1; size: NA; length: 15; CDR3: CASSLAGTGSDTQYF; DNA: TGCGCCAGCAGCTTGGCCGGGACAGGGTCAGATACGCAGTATTTT
J: TRBJ2-3; D: NA; V: TRBV24-1; size: once; length: 13; CDR3: CATSDLPSDTQYF; DNA: TGTGCCACCAGTGATTTGCCCTCAGATACGCAGTATTTT
J: TRBJ2-6; D: TRBD1; V: TRBV5-1; size: NA; length: 15; CDR3: CASSLATGRANVLTF; DNA: TGCGCCAGCAGCTTGGCGACAGGGAGGGCCAACGTCCTGACTTTC
J: TRBJ2-2; D: NA; V: TRBV18; size: few; length: 13; CDR3: CASSPGGLGELFF; DNA: TGTGCCAGCTCACCAGGAGGGCTCGGGGAGCTGTTTTTT
J: TRBJ2-3; D: TRBD2; V: TRBV7-8; size: NA; length: 15; CDR3: CASSFAGGMADTQYF; DNA: TGTGCCAGCAGCTTTGCGGGAGGGATGGCAGATACGCAGTATTTT
J: TRBJ2-3; D: NA; V: TRBV14; size: NA; length: 14; CDR3: CASSRGASTDTQYF; DNA: TGTGCCAGCAGCCGCGGGGCTAGCACAGATACGCAGTATTTT
J: TRBJ1-5; D: NA; V: TRBV7-2; size: NA; length: 15; CDR3: CASSSGQYSNQPQHF; DNA: TGTGCCAGCAGCTCAGGACAGTATAGCAATCAGCCCCAGCATTTT
J: TRBJ2-1; D: NA; V: TRBV11-3; size: NA; length: 16; CDR3: CASSLGGASGYNEQFF; DNA: TGTGCCAGCAGCTTAGGGGGGGCTAGCGGCTACAATGAGCAGTTCTTC
J: TRBJ1-3; D: NA; V: TRBV4-1; size: NA; length: 17; CDR3: CASSQGYAGGTGNTIYF; DNA: TGCGCCAGCAGCCAAGGATATGCGGGGGGGACTGGAAACACCATATATTTT
J: TRBJ2-7; D: NA; V: TRBV30; size: once; length: 13; CDR3: CAWSVVSSYEQYF; DNA: TGTGCCTGGAGTGTAGTTAGCTCCTACGAGCAGTACTTC
J: TRBJ2-1; D: NA; V: TRBV7-7; size: NA; length: 16; CDR3: CASSLGDTRNGNEQFF; DNA: TGTGCCAGCAGCTTAGGGGACACCCGAAATGGAAATGAGCAGTTCTTC
J: TRBJ1-1; D: NA; V: TRBV5-4; size: NA; length: 13; CDR3: CASSLDSSTEAFF; DNA: TGTGCCAGCAGCTTGGATTCGTCCACTGAAGCTTTCTTT
J: TRBJ1-3; D: NA; V: TRBV27; size: NA; length: 15; CDR3: CASSSQYAPGNTIYF; DNA: TGTGCCAGCAGTTCCCAGTACGCCCCAGGAAACACCATATATTTT
J: TRBJ1-5; D: TRBD1; V: TRBV7-6; size: few; length: 17; CDR3: CASSLGQGASSNQPQHF; DNA: TGTGCCAGCAGCTTAGGGCAGGGGGCATCTAGCAATCAGCCCCAGCATTTT
J: TRBJ1-2; D: TRBD1; V: TRBV10-1; size: NA; length: 17; CDR3: CASSAPGQRLANYGYTF; DNA: TGCGCCAGCAGTGCTCCGGGACAGCGCTTAGCTAACTATGGCTACACCTTC
J: TRBJ2-3; D: TRBD2; V: TRBV6-5; size: NA; length: 16; CDR3: CASSSAGGPRTDTQYF; DNA: TGTGCCAGCAGTTCGGCGGGGGGGCCCAGAACAGATACGCAGTATTTT
J: TRBJ1-5; D: TRBD1; V: TRBV5-6; size: NA; length: 14; CDR3: CASSTDRGLEPQHF; DNA: TGTGCCAGCAGCACCGACAGGGGGCTTGAGCCCCAGCATTTT
J: TRBJ1-6; D: NA; V: TRBV7-2; size: few; length: 14; CDR3: CASSLAAGNSPLHF; DNA: TGTGCCAGCAGCTTAGCGGCAGGGAATTCACCCCTCCACTTT
J: TRBJ1-5; D: NA; V: TRBV11-1; size: NA; length: 16; CDR3: CASSLRTRVYNQPQHF; DNA: TGTGCCAGCAGCCTACGAACCAGGGTCTACAATCAGCCCCAGCATTTT
J: TRBJ1-6; D: NA; V: TRBV14; size: large; length: 13; CDR3: CASSQTGNSPLHF; DNA: TGTGCCAGCAGCCAAACAGGGAATTCACCCCTCCACTTT
J: TRBJ2-3; D: NA; V: TRBV4-1; size: NA; length: 16; CDR3: CASSQPREFGTDTQYF; DNA: TGCGCCAGCAGCCAACCACGGGAGTTTGGCACAGATACGCAGTATTTT
J: TRBJ2-2; D: TRBD1; V: TRBV19; size: NA; length: 17; CDR3: CASSFKGRGPSTGELFF; DNA: TGTGCCAGTAGCTTCAAAGGCAGGGGGCCAAGCACCGGGGAGCTGTTTTTT
J: TRBJ2-2; D: NA; V: TRBV29-1; size: NA; length: 14; CDR3: CSVEVQGKTGELFF; DNA: TGCAGCGTTGAAGTGCAGGGGAAAACCGGGGAGCTGTTTTTT
J: TRBJ1-5; D: NA; V: TRBV2; size: NA; length: 14; CDR3: CASSPDSLGQPQHF; DNA: TGTGCCAGCAGTCCAGACAGTCTGGGGCAGCCCCAGCATTTT
J: TRBJ2-1; D: TRBD2; V: TRBV19; size: NA; length: 14; CDR3: CASGKTSGSNEQFF; DNA: TGTGCCAGTGGCAAGACTAGCGGGAGTAATGAGCAGTTCTTC
J: TRBJ2-1; D: TRBD2; V: TRBV6-5; size: NA; length: 16; CDR3: CASSYHTSGTHNEQFF; DNA: TGTGCCAGCAGTTACCACACTAGCGGGACACACAATGAGCAGTTCTTC
J: TRBJ2-7; D: TRBD1; V: TRBV25-1; size: NA; length: 14; CDR3: CASSDRQGDLEQYF; DNA: TGTGCCAGCAGTGATAGACAGGGCGACCTGGAGCAGTACTTC
J: TRBJ2-1; D: TRBD2; V: TRBV5-1; size: once; length: 16; CDR3: CASSSGAGATGNEQFF; DNA: TGCGCCAGCAGCTCAGGAGCGGGGGCTACGGGGAATGAGCAGTTCTTC
J: TRBJ2-7; D: NA; V: TRBV7-2; size: NA; length: 16; CDR3: CASSLGVVGGTDEQYF; DNA: TGTGCCAGCAGCTTGGGTGTTGTCGGGGGAACCGACGAGCAGTACTTC
J: TRBJ1-5; D: NA; V: TRBV11-2; size: NA; length: 14; CDR3: CASSPSGWSQPQHF; DNA: TGTGCCAGCAGCCCTTCGGGGTGGAGTCAGCCCCAGCATTTT
J: TRBJ1-4; D: NA; V: TRBV18; size: NA; length: 13; CDR3: CASSPDAGEKLFF; DNA: TGTGCCAGCTCACCAGATGCGGGGGAAAAACTGTTTTTT
J: TRBJ1-2; D: NA; V: TRBV4-2; size: NA; length: 15; CDR3: CASSQEAGTNYGYTF; DNA: TGTGCCAGCAGCCAAGAAGCAGGTACTAACTATGGCTACACCTTC
J: TRBJ2-2; D: NA; V: TRBV4-1; size: NA; length: 15; CDR3: CASSQGVAVTGELFF; DNA: TGCGCCAGCAGCCAAGGGGTGGCGGTCACCGGGGAGCTGTTTTTT
J: TRBJ2-2; D: NA; V: TRBV24-1; size: NA; length: 15; CDR3: CATSDPGQNTGELFF; DNA: TGTGCCACCAGTGATCCGGGACAGAACACCGGGGAGCTGTTTTTT
J: TRBJ2-4; D: NA; V: TRBV5-6; size: NA; length: 17; CDR3: CASSFQGLGLVTNIQYF; DNA: TGTGCCAGCAGCTTCCAGGGGCTAGGACTCGTAACAAACATTCAGTACTTC
J: TRBJ1-5; D: NA; V: TRBV10-3; size: once; length: 15; CDR3: CAISPGQNSNQPQHF; DNA: TGTGCCATCAGCCCGGGTCAAAATAGCAATCAGCCCCAGCATTTT
J: TRBJ2-7; D: NA; V: TRBV6-1; size: NA; length: 13; CDR3: CASGRGGEYEQYF; DNA: TGTGCCAGCGGAAGGGGCGGTGAATACGAGCAGTACTTC
J: TRBJ1-1; D: TRBD1; V: TRBV19; size: NA; length: 14; CDR3: CASSIAPGQGKAFF; DNA: TGTGCCAGTAGTATAGCCCCGGGACAGGGGAAAGCTTTCTTT
J: TRBJ2-3; D: NA; V: TRBV11-3; size: NA; length: 15; CDR3: CASSPNPDSPRTQYF; DNA: TGTGCCAGCAGCCCAAACCCGGACAGTCCGAGGACGCAGTATTTT
J: TRBJ2-2; D: TRBD2; V: TRBV14; size: NA; length: 18; CDR3: CASSPSWGSGRAVGELFF; DNA: TGTGCCAGCAGCCCCTCATGGGGTAGCGGGAGGGCCGTCGGGGAGCTGTTTTTT
J: TRBJ2-7; D: NA; V: TRBV19; size: NA; length: 14; CDR3: CASSIVLASYEQYF; DNA: TGTGCCAGTAGTATCGTGCTAGCCAGCTACGAGCAGTACTTC
J: TRBJ1-5; D: NA; V: TRBV16; size: once; length: 15; CDR3: CASSPGQRGSQPQHF; DNA: TGTGCCAGCAGCCCGGGACAAAGAGGAAGTCAGCCCCAGCATTTT
J: TRBJ1-2; D: TRBD1; V: TRBV6-6; size: NA; length: 17; CDR3: CASSRPIGQGAVYGYTF; DNA: TGTGCCAGCAGCCGACCGATCGGACAGGGGGCGGTCTATGGCTACACCTTC
J: TRBJ1-6; D: TRBD1; V: TRBV6-5; size: few; length: 15; CDR3: CASSPGQGNNSPLHF; DNA: TGTGCCAGCAGTCCGGGACAGGGGAATAATTCACCCCTCCACTTT
J: TRBJ1-6; D: NA; V: TRBV7-9; size: NA; length: 16; CDR3: CASSLEGQSYNSPLHF; DNA: TGTGCCAGCAGCTTAGAAGGACAGAGTTATAATTCACCCCTCCACTTT
J: TRBJ2-7; D: NA; V: TRBV19; size: NA; length: 15; CDR3: CASSEGGQRLYEQYF; DNA: TGTGCCAGTAGTGAGGGGGGACAGAGACTCTACGAGCAGTACTTC
J: TRBJ2-7; D: TRBD2; V: TRBV5-1; size: NA; length: 14; CDR3: CASSPGLADYEQYF; DNA: TGCGCCAGCAGCCCAGGACTAGCGGACTACGAGCAGTACTTC
J: TRBJ2-2; D: TRBD2; V: TRBV7-7; size: NA; length: 18; CDR3: CASSRPGLAGFDTGELFF; DNA: TGTGCCAGCAGCCGACCGGGACTAGCGGGGTTTGACACCGGGGAGCTGTTTTTT
J: TRBJ2-3; D: TRBD1; V: TRBV14; size: NA; length: 15; CDR3: CASSPWDSRTDTQYF; DNA: TGTGCCAGCAGCCCCTGGGACAGCCGGACAGATACGCAGTATTTT
J: TRBJ2-7; D: TRBD1; V: TRBV2; size: NA; length: 15; CDR3: CASSLHTGQGAEQYF; DNA: TGTGCCAGCAGTTTACATACGGGACAGGGGGCCGAGCAGTACTTC
J: TRBJ2-7; D: TRBD2; V: TRBV20-1; size: NA; length: 13; CDR3: CSASQAGANEQYF; DNA: TGCAGTGCTAGTCAAGCGGGAGCAAACGAGCAGTACTTC
J: TRBJ1-2; D: NA; V: TRBV23-1; size: many; length: 15; CDR3: CASSYPPGPNYGYTF; DNA: TGCGCCAGCAGTTACCCTCCGGGTCCCAACTATGGCTACACCTTC
J: TRBJ1-1; D: TRBD1; V: TRBV19; size: NA; length: 15; CDR3: CASSTTGTGPTEAFF; DNA: TGTGCCAGTAGTACTACCGGGACAGGGCCCACTGAAGCTTTCTTT
J: TRBJ2-7; D: TRBD1; V: TRBV5-1; size: NA; length: 22; CDR3: CASSLAETSRDRRNMITYEQYF; DNA: TGCGCCAGCAGCTTGGCCGAGACGTCCCGGGACAGGCGAAATATGATTACCTACGAGCAGTACTTC
J: TRBJ2-2; D: NA; V: TRBV5-4; size: NA; length: 16; CDR3: CASSLGTASIAGELFF; DNA: TGTGCCAGCAGCTTGGGGACAGCCAGTATCGCCGGGGAGCTGTTTTTT
J: TRBJ2-2; D: NA; V: TRBV27; size: NA; length: 13; CDR3: CASSRTDTGELFF; DNA: TGTGCCAGCAGTCGGACAGACACCGGGGAGCTGTTTTTT